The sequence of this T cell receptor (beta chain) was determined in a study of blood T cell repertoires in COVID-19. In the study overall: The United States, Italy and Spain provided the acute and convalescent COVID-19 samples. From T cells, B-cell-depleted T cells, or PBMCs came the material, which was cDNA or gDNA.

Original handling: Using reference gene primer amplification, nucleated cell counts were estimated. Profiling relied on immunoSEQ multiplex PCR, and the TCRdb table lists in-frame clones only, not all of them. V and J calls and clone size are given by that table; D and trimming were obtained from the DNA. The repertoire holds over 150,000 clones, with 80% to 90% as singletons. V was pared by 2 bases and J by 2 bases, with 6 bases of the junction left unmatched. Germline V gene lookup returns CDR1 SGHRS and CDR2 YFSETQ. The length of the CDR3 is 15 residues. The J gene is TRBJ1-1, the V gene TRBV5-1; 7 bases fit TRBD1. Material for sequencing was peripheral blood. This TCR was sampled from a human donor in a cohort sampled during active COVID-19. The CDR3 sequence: CASSLTGVGNTEAFF. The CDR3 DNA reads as TGCGCCAGCAGCTTAACAGGGGTAGGAAACACTGAAGCTTTCTTT.